This paragraph reports one T cell receptor beta chain. Some clones are missing from TCRdb's copy, which holds only in-frame ones; the method was immunoSEQ multiplex PCR. The sample holds fewer than 70,000 clones, nearly 90% seen once. The sample originates from a study of T cell changes during pregnancy in multiple sclerosis. Here the sequenced sample was peripheral blood, taken in the first trimester of pregnancy. The sequence was obtained from a female donor with multiple sclerosis, enrolled in a pregnancy study.

The CDR3 sequence is CASSLFPGVGANVLTF. Here the CDR3 DNA reads TGTGCCAGCAGTCTATTCCCCGGGGTTGGGGCCAACGTCCTGACTTTC. The chain employs TRBV7-2 and TRBJ2-6; possibly TRBD2 for D (5 bases). The CDR3 sequence is 16 residues long. V lost 6 bases and J 3 bases, leaving 15 bases between the germline ends. Germline CDR1 SGHTA, CDR2 FQGNSA.